The clone carrying this T cell receptor (beta chain) was recorded many times. The CDR3 is 16 residues long. In germline, CDR1 is MNHEY, CDR2 SVGAGI. Deletions cut 2 bases from V and 3 bases from J, with 16 bases between. Sequencing libraries for TCR beta were prepared with iRepertoire HTBI primers and Arm-PCR of CDR3 regions. TCRdb ran MiXCR on the multiplex PCR reads and lists one entry per CDR3 protein. Among roughly 420,000 distinct CDR3 sequences listed, around 15% were seen once. Specified time point: newly diagnosed GD, antithyroid drugs for less than 3 months. The TCR library was prepared using RNA isolated from PBMCs. These data belong to a study of regulatory T cells in long-lasting Graves disease. A further study also used this sample, focusing on T cells in Graves' hyperthyroidism and ophthalmopathy. From that study: A patient was excluded if there was uncontrolled infection, other autoimmune disease, pregnancy or lactation.

The sample was peripheral blood mononuclear cells (PBMCs), taken at new diagnosis, from a patient treated with antithyroid drugs. V is TRBV6-5 and J is TRBJ1-1, with D unclear. The TCR originated in a woman aged 18-35 years with Graves disease. CDR3 nucleotide sequence: TGTGCCAGCAGTTACCCAGTTCATCGACGGGACACTGAAGCTTTCTTT. It encodes CASSYPVHRRDTEAFF.